A selection of T cell receptor beta chains follows, all from one sample in a study of blood T cell repertoires in COVID-19. The table came from immunoSEQ multiplex PCR; TCRdb's copy has only in-frame clones and leaves some out. The sample yields about 140,000 clones, about four fifths seen once. The sample comprised peripheral blood. These receptor sequences come from a human donor in a cohort sampled during active COVID-19. Each CDR3 is given with its conserved first and last residue. Size tells how often a clone was seen (once, few, many) or the class of an expanded clone, and some rows leave it out.

CDR3,J,V,size
CASSVGTVASGVRNEQFF,TRBJ2-1,TRBV9,NA
CASSPIGTISYEQYF,TRBJ2-7,TRBV27,NA
CASSIDRTAGETQYF,TRBJ2-5,TRBV19,few
CASSPGQGRSPLHF,TRBJ1-6,TRBV6-4,once
CASSISTDGYTF,TRBJ1-2,TRBV19,once
CASSSSGISTDTQYF,TRBJ2-3,TRBV7-9,NA
CASSRGGRETQYF,TRBJ2-5,TRBV19,NA
CASSSTGIYGYTF,TRBJ1-2,TRBV7-2,NA
CASSQVGHLRDTQYF,TRBJ2-3,TRBV14,NA
CATSDRGLDEAFF,TRBJ1-1,TRBV24-1,NA
CASSLFRSGQFF,TRBJ2-1,TRBV11-2,NA
CASSVGTSGQETQYF,TRBJ2-5,TRBV9,NA
CASQPSGGGETQYF,TRBJ2-5,TRBV18,few
CASTGSATKETQYF,TRBJ2-5,TRBV5-4,NA
CASGTGPAGRLFGNTIYF,TRBJ1-3,TRBV11-2,NA
CASSYGTGVVNTEAFF,TRBJ1-1,TRBV6-5,once
CASSLGPGQGHGELFF,TRBJ2-2,TRBV11-3,NA
CASSSSGGLGDTQYF,TRBJ2-3,TRBV7-6,NA
CASSSTGGRVNYGYTF,TRBJ1-2,TRBV7-9,NA
CASSFRTVRSSYNEQFF,TRBJ2-1,TRBV5-1,NA
CASSRGSLYSNQPQHF,TRBJ1-5,TRBV5-6,NA
CASSLLVGTGLFF,TRBJ1-4,TRBV28,NA
CASGGGGPLDTQYF,TRBJ2-3,TRBV6-5,many
CASSDRAGGDLF,TRBJ2-3,TRBV6-1,NA
CASRGQFSYNEQFF,TRBJ2-1,TRBV19,NA
CASSASSDSRTGELFF,TRBJ2-2,TRBV9,NA
CASSSGPRGGAGLYTGELFF,TRBJ2-2,TRBV5-1,NA
CASSLEDGRIQPQHF,TRBJ1-5,TRBV7-2,NA
CATSDPTGKETQYF,TRBJ2-5,TRBV24-1,NA
CASRGAYSYNEQFF,TRBJ2-1,TRBV5-1,NA
CASSYSGSGANVLTF,TRBJ2-6,TRBV6-5,NA
CSAWRGSVHHF,TRBJ1-5,TRBV20-1,NA
CASSQRTGSNSPLHF,TRBJ1-6,TRBV5-1,few
CASTVAGTVRSYNSPLHF,TRBJ1-6,TRBV27,NA
CASSSTGVNEQFF,TRBJ2-1,TRBV12-3/TRBV12-4,NA